The 15 T cell receptor beta chains listed next were all sequenced from one sample in a study of graft-versus-host responses after intestinal transplantation. Libraries were prepared by immunoSEQ multiplex PCR; TCRdb keeps only in-frame clonotypes and omits some of them. The repertoire includes some 92,000 clones, around nine tenths of them detected once, and 0.3% sits in the top ten. For these TCRs, the target antigens are not known. Sequenced here: unstimulated CD4+ T cells sorted from spleen or lymph node cells, sampled before intestinal transplant. The origin of the receptors is a human donor who received an intestinal transplant.

J is TRBJ1-2 and V is TRBV28; maybe TRBD1 (5 bases). Trimming cost V 6 bases and J 5 bases, with 13 bases left between them. The CDR3 runs to 13 residues. The germline V gene encodes CDR1 MDHEN and CDR2 SYDVKM. In DNA, the CDR3 is TGTGCCAGCAGCTCAGGGCCCCAATATGGCTACACCTTC. Its protein product is CASSSGPQYGYTF.

The J gene is TRBJ2-1, the V gene TRBV11-2, with no clear D. CDR1 is SGHAT, CDR2 FQNNGV, per germline. The CDR3 runs 13 residues. Trimming cost V 0 bases and J 6 bases, with 6 bases left between them. For the CDR3, the DNA is TGTGCCAGCAGCTTAGACCGGTCCAATGAGCAGTTCTTC. This codes for CASSLDRSNEQFF.

The chain employs TRBV6-5 and TRBJ1-1; 8 nucleotides agree with TRBD1. Germline-derived CDR1 and CDR2 are MNHEY and SVGAGI. This CDR3 region has 15 residues. V gave up 2 bases and J gave up 4 bases; unmatched junction bases: 6. DNA of the CDR3: TGTGCCAGCAGTTACCCCCAGGGGGCGCGCACTGAAGCTTTCTTT. Translating gives CASSYPQGARTEAFF.

The chain combines TRBV5-5 with TRBJ1-3, with 8 positions matching TRBD1. Germline assignment: CDR1 SGHKS and CDR2 YYEKEE (reference sequence). The CDR3 consists of 15 residues. J was trimmed by 6 bases and V by 7 bases; bases with no gene match: 12. Here the CDR3 reads CASLPKAGGENTIYF. DNA for the CDR3: TGTGCCAGCCTCCCTAAGGCAGGGGGCGAAAACACCATATATTTT.

This sequence joins TRBV19 and TRBJ2-7, with TRBD2 matching 7 bases. V was pared by 10 bases and J by 7 bases, with 13 bases of the junction left unmatched. The CDR3 runs to 13 residues. In germline, CDR1 is LNHDA, CDR2 SQIVND (reference sequence). This CDR3 is CATQPSGAEEQYF. As DNA, the CDR3 is TGTGCCACTCAACCCAGCGGGGCTGAGGAGCAGTACTTC.

This clone was counted a few times. The V call is TRBV7-9, the J call TRBJ2-5; unclear D gene. The V end lost 5 bases, the J end lost 2 bases, and 6 bases lay between the germline ends. The CDR3 contains 12 residues. From germline, CDR1 is SEHNR and CDR2 FQNEAQ (reference sequence). The CDR3 DNA is TGTGCCAGCAGCCGTAGACAAGAGACCCAGTACTTC. Its protein is CASSRRQETQYF.

This sequence joins TRBV6-5 and TRBJ1-2; 8 nucleotides align to TRBD1. The V and J ends lost 5 bases and 9 bases, in that order; junction bases with no gene match: 11. Germline V gene lookup returns CDR1 MNHEY and CDR2 SVGAGI. This CDR3 is 14 amino acids long. The CDR3 spells CASSPRTGLASYTF. CDR3 bases: TGTGCCAGCAGTCCCCGGACAGGGTTAGCGAGCTACACCTTC.

The gene calls are TRBV30 and TRBJ2-1, with D possibly matching TRBD1 (7 bases). V lost 2 bases to trimming and J lost 3 bases, with 14 bases between them. The CDR3 runs to 15 residues. The germline CDR1 and CDR2 sequences are GTSNPN and SVGIG (reference sequence). The CDR3 DNA follows: TGTGCCTGGAGTCCCAGACAGGGAGGCTACAATGAGCAGTTCTTC. This encodes CAWSPRQGGYNEQFF.

V is TRBV5-4 and J is TRBJ2-3; 11 bases map to TRBD2. Per the germline V gene, CDR1 is SGHNT and CDR2 is YYREEE (reference sequence). J lost 2 bases, V lost 8 bases, and 4 bases had no gene match. This CDR3 region has 14 residues. CDR3 coding DNA: TGTGCCAGTCCGGGACTAGCGGTCACAGATACGCAGTATTTT. Residues: CASPGLAVTDTQYF.

The V gene is TRBV9, the J gene TRBJ1-1; D is possibly TRBD1 (5 bases). There are 13 residues in the CDR3. CDR1 is SGDLS, CDR2 YYNGEE, per germline. Trimming shortened V by 3 bases and J by 5 bases, and 11 bases separated the two germline ends. The CDR3 spells CASSAAGMTEAFF. The CDR3 bases are TGTGCCAGCAGCGCCGCAGGGATGACTGAAGCTTTCTTT.

The rearrangement links TRBV6-4 to TRBJ1-2; D is unresolved. CDR1 and CDR2 (germline): MRHNA, SNTAGT. The CDR3 is 16 amino acids. Trimming removed 6 bases at V and 1 base at J, with 18 bases between. The CDR3 DNA is TGTGCCAGCAGCGAGTTCCCCACCCCTTTTAACTATGGCTACACCTTC. Protein: CASSEFPTPFNYGYTF.

The V gene is TRBV6-1, the J gene TRBJ2-7; the D call may be TRBD1 or TRBD2 (5 bases each). In germline, CDR1 is MNHNS, CDR2 SASEGT. Trimming removed 4 bases from V and 5 bases from J, with 18 bases in between. The CDR3 consists of 15 residues. The CDR3 DNA sequence: TGTGCCAGCAGTGTACCGGGACGGGGATCGAACGAGCAGTACTTC. Protein: CASSVPGRGSNEQYF.

J is TRBJ1-1 and V is TRBV7-8; D is undetermined. V was trimmed by 1 base and J by 1 base, leaving 4 bases between them. Germline values: CDR1 SGHVS, CDR2 FQNEAQ. The CDR3 totals 13 residues. CDR3: CASSLEPNTEAFF. CDR3 DNA: TGTGCCAGCAGCTTAGAGCCGAACACTGAAGCTTTCTTT.

This clone was picked up a small number of times. This sequence joins TRBV28 and TRBJ2-1, with 8 positions matching TRBD2. The CDR3 has 16 amino acids. Germline V gives CDR1 MDHEN, CDR2 SYDVKM. Trimming cost V 2 bases and J 10 bases; bases outside gene matches: 13. This CDR3 is CASSLIGGRSLGEQFF. The DNA of the CDR3 is TGTGCCAGCAGTTTAATAGGCGGGAGGTCCCTGGGAGAGCAGTTCTTC.

The chain links TRBV29-1 to TRBJ2-2; weak D call: TRBD2 (5 bases). V dropped 4 bases and J dropped 0 bases, with 12 bases sitting between them. The CDR3 runs 15 residues. CDR1 and CDR2 (germline): SQVTM, ANQGSEA. The CDR3 loop is CSVVVGVSNTGELFF. The CDR3 DNA sequence: TGCAGCGTTGTTGTCGGGGTATCGAACACCGGGGAGCTGTTTTTT.